The 4 T cell receptor beta chains below all came from one sample that was sequenced in a study of T cell responses to AZD1222 COVID-19 vaccine. TCRdb's copy holds only in-frame clones and misses some; the assay was immunoSEQ multiplex PCR. The table lists about 73,000 clones, about 91% of them singletons. The sequencing here drew on peripheral blood, taken on day 0 of AZD1222 vaccination. The receptors shown here come from an adult in good health.

This sequence joins TRBV19 and TRBJ2-2; 7 bases fit TRBD1. With V trimmed by 8 bases and J by 0 bases, 6 bases remained unmatched. Germline V gene lookup returns CDR1 LNHDA and CDR2 SQIVND (reference sequence). This CDR3 spans 15 amino acids. CDR3: CASDPGTANTGELFF. CDR3 DNA sequence: TGTGCCAGTGACCCCGGGACAGCGAACACCGGGGAGCTGTTTTTT.

This sequence joins TRBV28 and TRBJ1-1; the D is unclear. The CDR3 length is 13 residues. Germline V lookup: CDR1 MDHEN, CDR2 SYDVKM. The V gene lost 2 bases and the J gene lost 5 bases, with 9 bases spanning the gap. In DNA, the CDR3 is TGTGCCAGCAGTTTAACCGGGAGGACTGAAGCTTTCTTT. It encodes CASSLTGRTEAFF. The full variable domain, completed using reference TRBV28 and TRBJ1-1, is DVKVTQSSRYLVKRTGEKVFLECVQDMDHENMFWYRQDPGLGLRLIYFSYDVKMKEKGDIPEGYSVSREKKERFSLILESASTNQTSMYLCASSLTGRTEAFFGQGTRLTVV.

The gene calls are TRBV13 and TRBJ1-3; no clear D. From germline, CDR1 is PRHDT and CDR2 FYEKMQ (reference sequence). Trimming removed 3 bases at V and 0 bases at J, with 15 bases between. This CDR3 is 17 amino acids long. The CDR3 DNA follows: TGTGCCAGCAGCTTGTTCTTTGGTGCCAGCTCTGGAAACACCATATATTTT. It translates to CASSLFFGASSGNTIYF.

The chain carries TRBV7-9 and TRBJ1-2, with unresolved D. This CDR3 has 15 amino acids. Germline V gene data show CDR1 as SEHNR and CDR2 as FQNEAQ (reference sequence). Between the trimmed V and J ends, which lost 0 bases and 4 bases, there was a span of 12 bases. The CDR3 nucleotides read TGTGCCAGCAGCTTAGCTTCTTTCAGGAGCTATGGCTACACCTTC. This gives the protein CASSLASFRSYGYTF.